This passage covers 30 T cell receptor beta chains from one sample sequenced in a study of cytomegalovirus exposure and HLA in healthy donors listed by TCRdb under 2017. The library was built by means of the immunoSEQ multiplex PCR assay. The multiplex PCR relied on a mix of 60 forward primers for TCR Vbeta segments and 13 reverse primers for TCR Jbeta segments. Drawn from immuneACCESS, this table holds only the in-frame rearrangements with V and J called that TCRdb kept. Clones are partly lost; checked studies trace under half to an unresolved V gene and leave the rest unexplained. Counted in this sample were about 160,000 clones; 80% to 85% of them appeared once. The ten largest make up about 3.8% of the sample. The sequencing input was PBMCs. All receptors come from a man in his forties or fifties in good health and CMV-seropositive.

Here the CDR3 reads CASSFGQGAPGTEAFF. The CDR3 region has the DNA TGTGCCAGCAGCTTCGGACAGGGGGCGCCTGGCACTGAAGCTTTCTTT. This chain connects TRBV5-6 to TRBJ1-1; the match to TRBD1 covers 11 bases. CDR1 SGHDT and CDR2 YYEEEE come from the germline V gene. V gave up 2 bases and J gave up 4 bases; unmatched junction bases: 7. The CDR3 consists of 16 residues.

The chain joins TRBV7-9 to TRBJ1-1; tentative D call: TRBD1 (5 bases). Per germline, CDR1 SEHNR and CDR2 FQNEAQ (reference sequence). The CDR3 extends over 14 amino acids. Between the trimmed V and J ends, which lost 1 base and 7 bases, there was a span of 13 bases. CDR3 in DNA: TGTGCCAGCAGCTTAGAATTCGGGACTCATGAAGCTTTCTTT. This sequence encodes CASSLEFGTHEAFF.

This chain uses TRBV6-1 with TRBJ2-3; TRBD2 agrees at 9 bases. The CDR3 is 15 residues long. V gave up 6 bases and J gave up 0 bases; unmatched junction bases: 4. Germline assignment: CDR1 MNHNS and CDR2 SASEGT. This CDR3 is CASRAGTSSTDTQYF. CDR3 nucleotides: TGTGCCAGCAGGGCCGGGACTAGCAGCACAGATACGCAGTATTTT.

The CDR3 sequence is CSVAVAGEQYF. In DNA, the CDR3 is TGCAGCGTTGCGGTAGCGGGAGAGCAGTACTTC. This sequence joins TRBV29-1 and TRBJ2-7; TRBD2 matches at 8 bases. Germline V gives CDR1 SQVTM, CDR2 ANQGSEA. Germline trimming cut 4 bases from V and 7 bases from J; bases unmatched to any gene: 3. The CDR3 is 11 residues long.

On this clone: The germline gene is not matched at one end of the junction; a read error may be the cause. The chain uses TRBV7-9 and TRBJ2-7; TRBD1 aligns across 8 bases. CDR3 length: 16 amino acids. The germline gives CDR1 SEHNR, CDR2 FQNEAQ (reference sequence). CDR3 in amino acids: CSSSFQPTGDYHEQYF. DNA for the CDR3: TGTTCCAGCAGCTTTCAGCCGACAGGGGATTACCACGAGCAGTACTTC.

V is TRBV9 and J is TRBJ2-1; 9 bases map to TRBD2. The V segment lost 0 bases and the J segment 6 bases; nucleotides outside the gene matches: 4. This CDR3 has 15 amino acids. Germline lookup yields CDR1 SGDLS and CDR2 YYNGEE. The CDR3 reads CASSVEGGGANEQFF. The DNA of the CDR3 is TGTGCCAGCAGCGTAGAGGGCGGGGGGGCCAATGAGCAGTTCTTC.

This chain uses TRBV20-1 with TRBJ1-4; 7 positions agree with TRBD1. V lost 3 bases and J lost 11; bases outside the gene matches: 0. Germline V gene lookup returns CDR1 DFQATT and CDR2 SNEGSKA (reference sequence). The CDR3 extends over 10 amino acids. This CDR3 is CSARGQKLFF. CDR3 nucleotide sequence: TGCAGTGCTAGGGGACAGAAACTGTTTTTT.

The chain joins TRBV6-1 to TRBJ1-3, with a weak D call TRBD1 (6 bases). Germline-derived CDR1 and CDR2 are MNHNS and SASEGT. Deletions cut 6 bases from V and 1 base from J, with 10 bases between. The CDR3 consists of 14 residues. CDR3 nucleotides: TGTGCCAGCAGGGACAGTGGATCTGGAAACACCATATATTTT. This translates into CASRDSGSGNTIYF.

CDR3 sequence (DNA): TGTGCCAGCAGGGGGACAGGGGGGCGGTTTGGCACTGAAGCTTTCTTT. Protein sequence: CASRGTGGRFGTEAFF. This chain joins TRBV28 and TRBJ1-1, with TRBD1 matching 11 bases. Germline V lookup: CDR1 MDHEN, CDR2 SYDVKM. CDR3 size: 16 residues. Trimming cost V 6 bases and J 4 bases; bases outside gene matches: 10. The full variable domain, completed using reference TRBV28 and TRBJ1-1, is DVKVTQSSRYLVKRTGEKVFLECVQDMDHENMFWYRQDPGLGLRLIYFSYDVKMKEKGDIPEGYSVSREKKERFSLILESASTNQTSMYLCASRGTGGRFGTEAFFGQGTRLTVV.

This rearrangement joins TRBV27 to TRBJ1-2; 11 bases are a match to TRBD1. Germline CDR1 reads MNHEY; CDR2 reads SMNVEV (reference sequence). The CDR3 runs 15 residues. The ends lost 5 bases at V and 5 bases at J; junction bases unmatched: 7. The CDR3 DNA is TGTGCCAGCAGTAAAGACGGGACAGGGGGTTATGGCTACACCTTC. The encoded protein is CASSKDGTGGYGYTF.

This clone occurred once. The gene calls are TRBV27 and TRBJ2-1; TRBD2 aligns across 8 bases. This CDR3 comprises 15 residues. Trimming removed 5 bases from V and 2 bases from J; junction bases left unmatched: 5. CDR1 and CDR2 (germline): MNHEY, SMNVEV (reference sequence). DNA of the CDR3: TGTGCCAGCAGTAGCGGGAGCGCTCCCTACAATGAGCAGTTCTTC. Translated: CASSSGSAPYNEQFF.

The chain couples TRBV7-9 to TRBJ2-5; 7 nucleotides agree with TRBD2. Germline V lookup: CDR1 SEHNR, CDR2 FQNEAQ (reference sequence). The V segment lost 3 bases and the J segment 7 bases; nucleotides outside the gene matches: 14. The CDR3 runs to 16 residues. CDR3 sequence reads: CASSLAQTSRFGTQYF. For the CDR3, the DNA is TGTGCCAGCAGCTTGGCACAGACTAGCAGGTTTGGGACCCAGTACTTC.

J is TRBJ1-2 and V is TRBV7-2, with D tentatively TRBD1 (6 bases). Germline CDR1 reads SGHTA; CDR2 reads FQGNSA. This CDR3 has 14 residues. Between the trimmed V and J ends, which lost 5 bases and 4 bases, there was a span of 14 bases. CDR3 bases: TGTGCCAGCAGCACCCCTCAGGGGATCTATGGCTACACCTTC. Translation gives CASSTPQGIYGYTF.

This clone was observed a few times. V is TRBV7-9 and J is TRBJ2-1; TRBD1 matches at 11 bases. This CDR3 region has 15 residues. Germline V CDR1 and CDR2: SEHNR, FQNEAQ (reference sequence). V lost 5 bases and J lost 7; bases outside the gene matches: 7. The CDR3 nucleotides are TGTGCCAGCAGCGCAACCGGGACAGGGGGAAATGAGCAGTTCTTC. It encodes CASSATGTGGNEQFF.

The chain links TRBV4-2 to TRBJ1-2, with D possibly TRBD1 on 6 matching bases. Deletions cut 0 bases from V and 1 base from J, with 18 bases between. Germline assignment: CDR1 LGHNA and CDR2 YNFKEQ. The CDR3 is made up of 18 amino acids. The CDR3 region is CASSQEHSDSYLNYGYTF. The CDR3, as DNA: TGTGCCAGCAGCCAAGAACACTCGGACAGCTATCTTAACTATGGCTACACCTTC.

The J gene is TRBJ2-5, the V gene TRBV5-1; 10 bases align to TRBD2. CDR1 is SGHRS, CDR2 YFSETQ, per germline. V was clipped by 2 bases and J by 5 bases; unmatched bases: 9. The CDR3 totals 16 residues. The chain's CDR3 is CASSFLAGVLGETQYF. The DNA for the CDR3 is TGCGCCAGCAGCTTTCTAGCGGGAGTTCTCGGGGAGACCCAGTACTTC.

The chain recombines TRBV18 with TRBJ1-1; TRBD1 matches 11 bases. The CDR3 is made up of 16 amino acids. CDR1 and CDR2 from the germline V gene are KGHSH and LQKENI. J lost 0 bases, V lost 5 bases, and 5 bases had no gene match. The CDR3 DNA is TGTGCCAGCTCAACCGGACAGGGGGCCTTGAACACTGAAGCTTTCTTT. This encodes CASSTGQGALNTEAFF.

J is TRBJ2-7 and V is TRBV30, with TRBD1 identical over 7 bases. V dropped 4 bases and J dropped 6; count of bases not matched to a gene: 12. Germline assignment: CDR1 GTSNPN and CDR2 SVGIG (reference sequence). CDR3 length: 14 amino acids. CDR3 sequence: CAWKGQSGHSEQYF. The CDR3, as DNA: TGTGCCTGGAAGGGACAGTCCGGGCATAGCGAGCAGTACTTC.

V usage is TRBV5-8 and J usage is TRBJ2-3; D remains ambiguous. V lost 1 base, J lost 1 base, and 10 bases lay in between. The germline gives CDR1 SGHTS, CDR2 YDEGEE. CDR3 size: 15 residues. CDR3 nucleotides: TGTGCCAGCAGCTTGTCGCGTGTCCGCACAGATACGCAGTATTTT. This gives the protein CASSLSRVRTDTQYF.

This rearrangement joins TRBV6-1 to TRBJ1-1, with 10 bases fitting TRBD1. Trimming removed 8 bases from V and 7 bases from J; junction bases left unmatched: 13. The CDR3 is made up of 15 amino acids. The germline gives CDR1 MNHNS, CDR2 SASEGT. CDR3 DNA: TGTGCCAGCGCTCCGAGGACAGGGGGTTCCGGTGAAGCTTTCTTT. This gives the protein CASAPRTGGSGEAFF.

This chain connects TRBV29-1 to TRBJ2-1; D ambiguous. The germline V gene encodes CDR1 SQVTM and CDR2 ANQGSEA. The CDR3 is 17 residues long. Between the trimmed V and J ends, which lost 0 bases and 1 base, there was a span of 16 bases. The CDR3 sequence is CSVEDMRLPVSYNEQFF. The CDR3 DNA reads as TGCAGCGTTGAAGACATGCGGCTGCCCGTTTCCTACAATGAGCAGTTCTTC.

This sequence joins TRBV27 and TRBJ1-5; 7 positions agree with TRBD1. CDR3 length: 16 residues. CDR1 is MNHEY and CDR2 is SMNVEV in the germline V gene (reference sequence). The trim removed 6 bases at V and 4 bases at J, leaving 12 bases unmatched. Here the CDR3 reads CASSRLDRVGNQPQHF. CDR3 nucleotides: TGTGCCAGCAGCCGACTCGACAGGGTGGGGAATCAGCCCCAGCATTTT.

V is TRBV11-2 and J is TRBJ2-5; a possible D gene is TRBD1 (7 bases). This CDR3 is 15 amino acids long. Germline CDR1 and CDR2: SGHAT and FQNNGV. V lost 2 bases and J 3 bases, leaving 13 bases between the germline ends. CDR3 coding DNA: TGTGCCAGCAGCTTACAGGGGGGCGGAAAAGAGACCCAGTACTTC. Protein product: CASSLQGGGKETQYF.

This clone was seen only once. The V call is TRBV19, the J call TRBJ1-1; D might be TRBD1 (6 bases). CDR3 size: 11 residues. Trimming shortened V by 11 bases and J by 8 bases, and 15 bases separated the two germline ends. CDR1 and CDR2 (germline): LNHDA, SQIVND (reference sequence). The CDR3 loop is CASEQGREAFF. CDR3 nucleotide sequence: TGTGCCTCCGAACAGGGCCGGGAAGCTTTCTTT.

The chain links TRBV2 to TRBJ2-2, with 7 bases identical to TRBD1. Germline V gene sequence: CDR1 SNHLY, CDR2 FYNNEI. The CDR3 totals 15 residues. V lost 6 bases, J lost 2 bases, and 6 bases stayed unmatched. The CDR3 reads CASRKGTANTGELFF. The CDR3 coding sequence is TGTGCCAGCAGAAAAGGGACAGCCAACACCGGGGAGCTGTTTTTT.

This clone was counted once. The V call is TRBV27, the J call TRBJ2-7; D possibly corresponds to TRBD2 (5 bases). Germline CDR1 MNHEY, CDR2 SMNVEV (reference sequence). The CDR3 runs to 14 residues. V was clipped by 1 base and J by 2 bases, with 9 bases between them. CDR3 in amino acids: CASSLWATTYEQYF. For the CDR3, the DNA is TGTGCCAGCAGTTTATGGGCGACTACCTACGAGCAGTACTTC.

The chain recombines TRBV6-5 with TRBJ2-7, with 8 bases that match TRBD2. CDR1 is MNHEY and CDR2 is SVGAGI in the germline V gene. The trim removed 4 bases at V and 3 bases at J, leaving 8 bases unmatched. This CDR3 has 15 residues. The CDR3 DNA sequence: TGTGCCAGCAGTTGGGGTACTAGCGGAGACTACGAGCAGTACTTC. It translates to CASSWGTSGDYEQYF.

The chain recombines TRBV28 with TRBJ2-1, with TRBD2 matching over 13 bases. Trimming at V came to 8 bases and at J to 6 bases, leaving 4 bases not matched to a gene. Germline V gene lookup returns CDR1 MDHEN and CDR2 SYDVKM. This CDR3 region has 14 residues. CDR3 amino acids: CASGGLAGSNEQFF. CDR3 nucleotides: TGTGCCAGCGGGGGACTAGCGGGATCCAATGAGCAGTTCTTC. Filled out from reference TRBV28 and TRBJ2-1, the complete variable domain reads DVKVTQSSRYLVKRTGEKVFLECVQDMDHENMFWYRQDPGLGLRLIYFSYDVKMKEKGDIPEGYSVSREKKERFSLILESASTNQTSMYLCASGGLAGSNEQFFGPGTRLTVL.

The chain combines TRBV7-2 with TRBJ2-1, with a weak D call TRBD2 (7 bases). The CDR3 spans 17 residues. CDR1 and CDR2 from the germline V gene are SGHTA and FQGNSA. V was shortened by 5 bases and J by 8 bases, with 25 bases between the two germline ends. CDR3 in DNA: TGTGCCAGCAGCCCCCTAGGGGGACTAAATTTAGCCCATGAGCAGTTCTTC. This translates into CASSPLGGLNLAHEQFF.

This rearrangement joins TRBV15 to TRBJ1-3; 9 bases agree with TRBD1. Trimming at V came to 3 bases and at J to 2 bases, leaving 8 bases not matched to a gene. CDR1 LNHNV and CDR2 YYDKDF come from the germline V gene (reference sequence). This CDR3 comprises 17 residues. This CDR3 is CATSRQNRGRAGNTIYF. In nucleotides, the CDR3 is TGTGCCACCAGCAGGCAAAACAGGGGGCGAGCTGGAAACACCATATATTTT.